This note documents a single T cell receptor (beta chain) sequence. The antigen is not known. This entry belongs to a study of CD8+CD57+ T cells in acquired aplastic anemia. Whole-study context: On average, sorted CD4+ and CD8+ cells gave around 3 ug of DNA.

Study results and caveats: Twenty-nine shared CD8+ CDR3s appeared highly expressed within patients' immunodominant clones.

Patients chosen for sequencing had CD8+CD57+ cells that had expanded, as shown by flow cytometry. Everyone among the patients had severe acquired aplastic anemia. V shed 6 bases and J 7 bases; nucleotides not matched to a gene: 6. CDR1 and CDR2 (germline): SNHLY, FYNNEI. This CDR3 contains 13 residues. CDR3 and TCR beta VDJ profiling relied on a genomic DNA template. TCRdb re-called the reads through MiXCR, storing one row per CDR3 protein. Among 200,000 to 250,000 distinct CDR3 sequences listed, approximately 60% were seen once. Specimen: sorted CD4+, CD8+, or CD8+CD57+ T cells (not recorded which) from PBMCs. V and J are TRBV2 and TRBJ1-5; 7 positions match TRBD1. The clonotype comes from a human donor with aplastic anemia. The CDR3 region has the DNA TGTGCCAGCAGCAAGACAGGGTCCCAGCCCCAGCATTTT. It codes for CASSKTGSQPQHF.